This T cell receptor (beta chain) emerged from a study of T-cell reconstitution after alpha-beta-depleted transplantation in children. Study-wide results and caveats: The study reportedly traced alpha-beta T cells about two months after transplant to several hundred expanded graft clones.

About this clonotype: What it recognizes is unknown.

This CDR3 is built from 14 residues. Germline values: CDR1 LGHNA, CDR2 YSLEER. The ends were cut back, 2 bases at V and 6 bases at J, with 13 bases in the middle. The TCRbeta library incorporated unique molecular identifiers. A single record per CDR3 protein comes from TCRdb applying MiXCR to the PCR reads. This table has fewer than 500,000 distinct CDR3 sequences, 43% appearing once. The material sequenced was PBMCs, taken before TCRalphabeta/CD19-depleted stem cell transplant. The V call is TRBV4-3, the J call TRBJ1-2; TRBD1 might be the D (6 bases). The TCR sequence derives from a girl aged 2 to 10 with aplastic anemia, due to receive a stem cell transplant. CDR3 sequence: CASSQHRAQHGYTF. The CDR3 DNA is TGCGCCAGCAGCCAACACAGGGCGCAGCATGGCTACACCTTC.